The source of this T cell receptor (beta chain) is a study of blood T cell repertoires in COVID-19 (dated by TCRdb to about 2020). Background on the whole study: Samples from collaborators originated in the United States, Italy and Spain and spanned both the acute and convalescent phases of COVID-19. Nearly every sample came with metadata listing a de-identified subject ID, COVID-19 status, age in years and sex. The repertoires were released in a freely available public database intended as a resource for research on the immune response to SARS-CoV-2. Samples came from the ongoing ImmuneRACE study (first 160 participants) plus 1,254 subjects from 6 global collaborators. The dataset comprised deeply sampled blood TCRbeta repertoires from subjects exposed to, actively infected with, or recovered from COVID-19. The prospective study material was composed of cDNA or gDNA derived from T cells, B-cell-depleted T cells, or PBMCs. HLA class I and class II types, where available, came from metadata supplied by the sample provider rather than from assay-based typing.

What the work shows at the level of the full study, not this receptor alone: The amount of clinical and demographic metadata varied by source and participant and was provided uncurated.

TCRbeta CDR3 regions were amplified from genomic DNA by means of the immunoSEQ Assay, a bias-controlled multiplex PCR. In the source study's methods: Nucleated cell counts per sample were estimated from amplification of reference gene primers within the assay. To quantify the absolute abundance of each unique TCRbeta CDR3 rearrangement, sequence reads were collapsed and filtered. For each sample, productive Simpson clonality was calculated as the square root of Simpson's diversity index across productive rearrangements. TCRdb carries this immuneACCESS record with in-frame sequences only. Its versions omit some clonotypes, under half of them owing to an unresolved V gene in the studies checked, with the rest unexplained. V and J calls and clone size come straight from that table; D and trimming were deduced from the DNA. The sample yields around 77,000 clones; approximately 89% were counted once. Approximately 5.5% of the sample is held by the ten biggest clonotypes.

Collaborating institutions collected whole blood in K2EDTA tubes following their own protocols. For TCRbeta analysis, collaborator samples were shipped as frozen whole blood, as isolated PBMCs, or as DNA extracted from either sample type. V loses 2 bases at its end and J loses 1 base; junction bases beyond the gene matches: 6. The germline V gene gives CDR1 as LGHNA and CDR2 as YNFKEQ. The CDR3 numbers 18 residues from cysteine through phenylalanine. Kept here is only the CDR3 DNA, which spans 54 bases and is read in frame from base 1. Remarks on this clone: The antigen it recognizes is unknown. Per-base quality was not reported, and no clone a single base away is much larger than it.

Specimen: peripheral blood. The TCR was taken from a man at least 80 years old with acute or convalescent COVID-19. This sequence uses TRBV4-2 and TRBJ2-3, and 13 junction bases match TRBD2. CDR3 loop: CASSQTLAGGIGTDTQYF. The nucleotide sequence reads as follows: TGTGCCAGCAGCCAAACACTAGCGGGAGGGATCGGCACAGATACGCAGTATTTT.